Reported below is one TCR beta chain. This clonotype was observed a handful of times. Its antigen is currently not known. No much larger clone exists at a distance of one base, and base qualities are not known. The library was generated by PCR. At the Johns Hopkins FTIC core, DNA from the cultured CD4+ T cells underwent TCR sequencing with the Oncomine TCR Beta short-read assay. The QIAamp micro DNA kit was used to extract genomic DNA from the cultured CD4+ T cells. Oncomine TCR Beta libraries from cultured CD4+ T cells were pooled using unique dual indexes and sequenced on an Illumina iSeq 100. The authors processed their data as follows. Non-productive sequences were filtered out, and CDR3s that did not start with C, did not end with F or W, or were shorter than 7 amino acids were discarded. The MANAFEST web application was used to identify antigen-specific clonotypes by comparing peptide-stimulated wells against reference wells and other culture wells. An FDR below 0.05, an odds ratio above 5, and a productive frequency above 0.1% in at least two of three replicate wells were required for clones to be considered positive. A clonotype was classed as cross-reactive if the clonotype showed significant expansion both in SARS-CoV-2 spike wells and in at least one common cold coronavirus spike condition. Similarity between CDR3 sequences was evaluated in R version 3.6.1 using Levenshtein distances (stringdist) and unrooted phylogenetic trees (ape). The public reads were reanalyzed by TCRdb: fastp trimming at Q25, MiXCR alignment, in-frame beta chains only. Each CDR3 protein gets just one entry, which takes the most common genes and DNA from the rows behind it. These V and J calls are TCRdb output, not the study's own analysis. The sample table shows some 10,000 distinct CDR3 sequences, and 25% to 35% are seen once. The ten top clones hold about an eighth of the sample.

These data come from a study of vaccination and CD4 T cells after COVID-19 (dated 2022 in TCRdb). About the full investigation: In the convalescent cohort there were six males and four females, among whom were two Hispanic individuals, seven Caucasians, two Asians and one multiracial person. Control cultures used a CEFX viral epitope pool as positive control, an HIV-1 Nef peptide pool as negative control, or no peptide. Two doses of either the Pfizer-BioNTech BNT162b2 vaccine (n=8) or the Moderna mRNA-1273 vaccine (n=2) were administered to participants. The time from the second vaccine dose to post-vaccine blood sampling had a median of around 72 days and ranged from about 12 to 250 days. The spike-specific CD4+ TCR repertoire was compared before and after mRNA vaccination in approximately 9 COVID-19 convalescent patients and a handful of infection-naive healthy vaccine recipients. In an earlier paper using these donors, memory CD4+ T cell crossreactivity between SARS-CoV-2 and common cold coronavirus spike proteins was assessed at the TCR clonotype level. Overlapping spike peptide pools from SARS-CoV-2 and from the common cold coronaviruses HCoV-NL63, HCoV-OC43 and HCoV-229E were used as culture stimuli. Post-COVID blood samples were collected from convalescent patients a median of around 100 days after diagnosis, with a range of roughly 30 to 170 days.

What the research found in general, with its limitations: Among the post-vaccine SARS-CoV-2-reactive clones in convalescent patients, a median about 86% showed up only after vaccination, which suggests vaccine-specific priming. Only a relatively small number of convalescent patients were included in the study, and early timepoints following natural infection were not analyzed. Of the vaccine-specific clones found in convalescent patients, nearly all (304 of 307) were mono-reactive for SARS-CoV-2 spike instead of being cross-reactive with common cold coronaviruses. The median number of SARS-CoV-2-reactive clonotypes rose from fewer than 25 after infection to approximately 41 after vaccination, but the change was not significant.

The CDR3 sequence holds 14 residues, the cysteine and phenylalanine included. Only the CDR3 region is kept as DNA, spanning 42 bases read in frame from base 1. From a lookup of the germline V gene, CDR1 and CDR2 are SGHVS and FQNEAQ. Cut back by 4 bases and 8 bases, the V and J ends lie 17 bases apart. The treatment or condition label corresponds to: approximately 9-day PBMC culture with coronavirus spike peptide pools or control peptides (ViraFEST assay). CD4+ T cells from unexposed donors were collected before the COVID-19 pandemic (2011-2018). The ViraFEST assay was used in the study, in which antigen-specific T cells were expanded with peptide pools and expanded clonotypes were subsequently identified by TCR sequencing. Each well held 2.2 million or so PBMCs cultured in IMDM containing approximately 5% human AB serum and around 10 IU/ml IL-2, with 7.5 to 10 ug/ml peptide pools added. On days 3 and 7, half of the culture medium was replaced with fresh IL-2-containing medium. After 10 days of culture, CD4+ T cells were isolated by negative selection with the EasySep CD4+ T cell isolation kit. As cell numbers permitted, CD4+ T cells from unexposed donors were tested for reactivity to SARS-CoV-2 S and N and to four common cold coronavirus spike pools. Ficoll-Paque Plus gradient centrifugation was used to isolate PBMCs from whole blood, and the isolated PBMCs were then either used fresh or cryopreserved at -140C. Culture conditions were generally each tested in triplicate wells. Leukapheresis product for the unexposed donors was purchased commercially.

The origin of this receptor is a human donor in good health. The sample consisted of CD4+ T cells from blood, cultured in vitro. The sequence joins TRBV7-8 to TRBJ1-2; 6 matching bases give a weak D call of TRBD1. The CDR3 region reads CASSSDSLRGGYTF. The DNA sequence is given as TGTGCCAGCAGCTCGGACAGCCTTAGAGGGGGCTACACCTTC.